This TCR beta chain was identified in a study of response to subunit inactivated influenza vaccine (dated by TCRdb to 2016 to 2019). Describing the broader study: The study used deep quantitative T cell receptor repertoire profiling to track responses to a trivalent subunit inactivated influenza vaccine.

The CDR3 spans 16 residues, from the cysteine through the phenylalanine. Of all the DNA, just the CDR3 is kept, 48 bases in frame from base 1. V is pruned by 4 bases and J by 5 bases, leaving 5 bases of the junction without a gene match. For CDR1 and CDR2, the germline V gene lists ENHRY and SYGVKD. Details on this clonotype: Its antigen target is currently unknown. One base away there is no much larger clone; base qualities are not given.

The library was produced with RT-PCR. Data came from an Illumina HiSeq 2500. In TCRdb, the public reads were trimmed at Q25 with fastp and aligned with MiXCR, with productive beta chains retained. Each CDR3 protein appears once, grouped with its most common genes and DNA. The sample contains approximately 520,000 distinct CDR3 sequences, about 15% of them found a single time. 3% of the sample goes to the ten largest clones. Study-wide findings and limitations: According to the authors, only a limited number of new T cells may be recruited by each seasonal influenza vaccination.

The V gene is TRBV10-3 and the J gene is TRBJ2-1, with 13 bases matching TRBD2. Sequencing used CD4+ T cells sorted from PBMCs, obtained roughly 24 months after vaccination. The sequence was collected from a man aged 50-75 years who received an inactivated influenza vaccine. Donor details come from another sample of the same person, matched by shared clones. The DNA is as follows: TGTGCCATCAGTGGGACTAGCGGGAGACTAAACAATGAGCAGTTCTTC. Translation gives CAISGTSGRLNNEQFF.